The present T cell receptor (beta chain) was sequenced within a study of cytomegalovirus exposure and HLA in healthy donors. Study-level information: As released early, the data held around 80 million unique TCRs from HLA-typed donors. Clustering assigned about four fifths of the approximately 390 genotyped donors to the Caucasian-associated ancestry cluster.

Germline CDR1 reads SGHRS; CDR2 reads YFSETQ. The CDR3 has 16 amino acids. V lost 0 bases and J 5 bases, leaving 15 bases between the germline ends. In the PCR, 60 Vbeta and 13 Jbeta primers were used. Produced via immunoSEQ multiplex PCR; TCRdb's table is partial and in-frame only. This table has about 82,000 clones, around 70% appearing once. Sequenced material: PBMCs. The gene calls are TRBV5-1 and TRBJ2-1; D possibly corresponds to TRBD2 (7 bases). This TCR was recovered from a woman between 50 and 59 years old in good health and CMV-seropositive. CDR3 residues: CASSLAGRGPHNEQFF. DNA of the CDR3: TGCGCCAGCAGCTTGGCCGGGCGGGGGCCTCACAATGAGCAGTTCTTC.